Listed below are T cell receptor beta chains from one sample, sequenced in a study of blood T cell repertoires in COVID-19. Assay: immunoSEQ multiplex PCR; the TCRdb copy retains only in-frame clones and omits some. The sample carries 120,000 to 150,000 clones, roughly 84% recorded once. Sequencing was done on a sample of peripheral blood. The receptors stem from an older woman with acute or convalescent COVID-19. Both conserved end residues are part of each CDR3.

TRBV4-1	TRBJ2-5	CASSQWTSEETQYF
TRBV6-2/TRBV6-3	TRBJ1-1	CASSSRDRVLNTEAFF
TRBV18	TRBJ2-7	CASSPSLEQYF
TRBV29-1	TRBJ1-4	CSATTGGNEKLFF
TRBV19	TRBJ2-3	CASSIGALGTDTQYF
TRBV12-3/TRBV12-4	TRBJ1-4	CASGQGENEKLFF
TRBV6-6	TRBJ1-1	CASSYSRQEAFF
TRBV4-2	TRBJ2-2	CASSPRGAGDGELFF
TRBV14	TRBJ2-7	CASSQGSDRVDEQYF
TRBV9	TRBJ2-5	CASSVEAGQETQYF
TRBV3-1/TRBV3-2	TRBJ2-3	CASSQERTSLADTQYF
TRBV15	TRBJ1-5	CATSLGTGMLNQPQHF
TRBV18	TRBJ1-3	CASSAGTGSGNTIYF
TRBV4-1	TRBJ2-4	CASSQPLAGVIKNIQYF
TRBV7-2	TRBJ1-5	CASSLNWGGSNQPQHF
TRBV3-1/TRBV3-2	TRBJ2-5	CASSQFIDYQETQYF
TRBV18	TRBJ1-2	CASSPFGTGLFDGYTF
TRBV7-9	TRBJ2-7	CASSPGELRGEQYF
TRBV5-6	TRBJ1-3	CASSLGWASGNTIYF
TRBV5-1	TRBJ1-1	CASSLEGSEANTEAFF
TRBV6-5	TRBJ2-3	CASSTGTSGTDTQYF
TRBV18	TRBJ2-7	CASSPGAGSYEQYF
TRBV3-1/TRBV3-2	TRBJ2-7	CASTYRGTGRRYF
TRBV5-1	TRBJ1-1	CASSLAGQGVHRAFF
TRBV5-1	TRBJ2-5	CASSLARLAGGQETQYF
TRBV5-6	TRBJ1-5	CASSLRQGAGQPQHF
TRBV7-2	TRBJ2-5	CASSLARLGQLYF
TRBV6-4	TRBJ2-7	CASKLVRYYEQYF
TRBV19	TRBJ1-1	CASSPRAGGIGMNTEAFF
TRBV6-2/TRBV6-3	TRBJ2-7	CASSYSPTTGGQRYEQYF
TRBV19	TRBJ2-3	CASSPRTGGSTDTQYF
TRBV4-3	TRBJ1-4	CASSQRTAGDEKLFF
TRBV25-1	TRBJ2-2	CASSELVSTGELFF
TRBV5-1	TRBJ1-4	CASSKRTGGNEKLFF
TRBV7-4	TRBJ1-3	CASRKGRTGLSGSGNTIYF
TRBV21-1	TRBJ2-5	CASSQGKYF
TRBV12-3/TRBV12-4	TRBJ2-7	CASSSLGQGEQYF
TRBV6-6	TRBJ2-1	CASSYSRDEQFF
TRBV6-5	TRBJ1-2	CASSYGGVYGYTF
TRBV11-2	TRBJ2-1	CASSPPGQVYNEQFF
TRBV7-2	TRBJ2-7	CASSSPPFYEQYF
TRBV5-1	TRBJ2-2	CASSLNSLGGELFF
TRBV11-3	TRBJ2-1	CASSSRSPGGNNEQFF
TRBV4-1	TRBJ2-5	CASSQDRSGGARETQYF
TRBV2	TRBJ1-1	CASIVDSEAFF
TRBV7-8	TRBJ2-3	CASSLRVMSDTQYF
TRBV28	TRBJ1-5	CASSPAGLPQHF
TRBV18	TRBJ2-1	CASSPRTGAVGSYNEQFF